This entry concerns a single TCR beta chain. In this sample, this clonotype turned up a few times. Its cognate antigen has yet to be identified. Per-nucleotide qualities are absent, and no much larger clonotype sits a single base away. This sample is part of a study of spatial heterogeneity in lung cancer (dated by TCRdb to the late 2010s). Turning to the overall study: Samples were obtained from 72 patients with early-stage, untreated non-small cell lung cancer from the lung TRACERx cohort. In the raw uncorrected reads, each unique combination of TCR and UMI appeared more than ten times on average. At surgery, around 200 tumor regions, 61 to 65 matched nontumor lung samples and 56 PBMC samples were TCR-sequenced for both alpha and beta chains. In non-small cell lung cancer, the study made a quantitative comparison of TCR alpha and beta repertoires among multiple tumor regions, matched nontumor lung and blood. TCR repertoire features were related to nonsynonymous mutation counts determined by whole-exome sequencing of tumor tissue. Follow-up PBMC samples were sequenced whenever available, with the median time to follow-up being two to three years after resection. Beta-chain transcripts were consistently detected in greater numbers than alpha-chain transcripts, which likely reflects a higher abundance of beta-chain transcripts.

The protocol used for the library was 5' RACE. The reads were generated on a NextSeq 500. To allow correction of PCR and sequencing errors, the TCR library protocol tagged every TCR cDNA molecule with a unique molecular identifier. The study's own analysis went as follows. TCR identification, UMI-based error correction and CDR3 extraction were all carried out with Decombinator tools. TCRs above a frequency of 2 per 1,000, corresponding to the top 1% of the tumor frequency distribution, were defined as expanded. Renyi diversity was calculated using the R vegan package after each repertoire was subsampled 100 times to 5,000 TCRs. CDR3 similarity networks were constructed using string-kernel similarity of amino acid triplets, with links drawn between CDR3s whose pairwise similarity was above 0.82. TCRdb's own reprocessing of the public reads used fastp at Q25 and MiXCR and kept productive beta chains. Duplicate CDR3 protein sequences are folded into a single record with the most common DNA and genes. These V and J calls derive from TCRdb rather than the authors' analysis. This sample lists 110,000 or so distinct CDR3 sequences; less than 14% were detected once. Roughly 26% of the sample is in the top ten clones.

The trim is 3 bases for V and 9 bases for J, with a gap of 21 bases between the germline ends. The CDR3 holds 15 amino acids from the cysteine to the phenylalanine. Just CDR3 DNA is preserved here, 45 bases in frame from base 1. The germline V gene gives CDR1 as SQVTM and CDR2 as ANQGSEA. The time point label corresponds to: blood at routine non-recurrence follow-up after resection. Without any cell sorting, TCR sequencing was performed on whole RNA extracted either from tumor and nontumor lung tissue or from cryopreserved PBMC samples. A patient was chosen for TCR sequencing only when enough RNA was available from at least two tumor regions. Results and caveats for the whole study, not just this receptor: Confirming at a functional level the hypothesis that regional TCRs recognize regional mutations was considered to require additional single-cell paired TCR alpha and beta sequencing. Ubiquitous expanded tumor TCRs showed up in blood more often at tumor resection than at routine follow-up. Comparisons of baseline and follow-up blood repertoires included only around 14 patients.

This receptor was obtained from a female donor with early-stage non-small cell lung cancer. The sequence joins TRBV29-1 to TRBJ2-1; TRBD1 is perhaps the D gene, given 5 matching bases. Source: PBMCs, taken at follow-up. The base sequence is TGCAGCGTTGACCGCCGACTTCAGGGATTCGGTGAGCAGTTCTTC. The encoded protein is CSVDRRLQGFGEQFF.